The next 26 T cell receptor beta chains were all read from a single sample in a study of CD8 T cells in ankylosing spondylitis. TCRdb called the 5' RACE reads again in MiXCR, with one record for every CDR3 protein. The table lists approximately 180,000 distinct CDR3 sequences, 15% to 20% of them singletons. The sample was blood, either unsorted or a sorted T cell fraction (not recorded which). The receptors originated from a male donor aged 5-30 years with ankylosing spondylitis or in good health (not recorded which).

This clonotype was detected many times. This chain uses TRBV5-1 with TRBJ2-1, with a weak D call TRBD2 (7 bases). The length of the CDR3 is 15 residues. V was clipped by 0 bases and J by 10 bases, with 17 bases between them. From germline, CDR1 is SGHRS and CDR2 YFSETQ. The CDR3 nucleotides are TGCGCCAGCAGCTTGGATGAGGGGGGAGGGTTGGAGCAGTTCTTC. This encodes CASSLDEGGGLEQFF.

This clonotype was picked up many times. This rearrangement joins TRBV25-1 to TRBJ1-1; perhaps TRBD1 as D (6 bases). Germline lookup yields CDR1 MGHDK and CDR2 SYGVNS. CDR3 size: 13 residues. V gave up 8 bases and J gave up 1 base, with 11 bases separating them. The CDR3 coding sequence is TGTGCCAGCCAAAGGACAGAGAACACTGAAGCTTTCTTT. Protein: CASQRTENTEAFF.

There are many counts of this clonotype. The chain employs TRBV10-3 and TRBJ2-3; 13 bases match TRBD2. The germline CDR1 and CDR2 sequences are ENHRY and SYGVKD. V was pared by 4 bases and J by 5 bases, with 3 bases of the junction left unmatched. This CDR3 is 15 amino acids long. CDR3 loop: CAISGTSGSGDTQYF. Here the CDR3 DNA reads TGTGCCATCAGTGGGACTAGCGGGAGTGGAGATACGCAGTATTTT.

The chain combines TRBV2 with TRBJ2-1; D is perhaps TRBD2 (5 bases). The CDR3 has 14 residues. Germline V gene data show CDR1 as SNHLY and CDR2 as FYNNEI. The V end was cut by 7 bases, the J end by 0 bases, with 10 bases between. This chain's CDR3 is CASIGVSSYNEQFF. Here the CDR3 DNA reads TGTGCCAGCATCGGGGTTAGCTCCTACAATGAGCAGTTCTTC.

This clonotype was seen at least ten times. The chain uses TRBV6-2 or TRBV6-3 and TRBJ1-1; 7 nucleotides agree with TRBD1. Trimming cost V 4 bases and J 3 bases; bases outside gene matches: 5. The length of the CDR3 is 14 residues. Germline lookup yields CDR1 MNHEY and CDR2 SVGEGT. CDR3 sequence reads: CASSWTGWDTEAFF. The CDR3 region has the DNA TGTGCCAGCAGTTGGACAGGTTGGGACACTGAAGCTTTCTTT.

The chain employs TRBV6-5 and TRBJ2-5, with D perhaps TRBD1 or TRBD2 (5 bases each). The CDR3 consists of 14 residues. V dropped 2 bases and J dropped 5 bases, with 12 bases sitting between them. Germline CDR1 is MNHEY and CDR2 is SVGAGI. The CDR3 loop is CASSYRGTEETQYF. CDR3 nucleotides: TGTGCCAGCAGTTACCGAGGGACGGAGGAGACCCAGTACTTC.

This clonotype has ten or more counts. As DNA, the CDR3 is TGTGCCAGCAGTCAACAGGGTTCAGGCAATCAGCCCCAGCATTTT. This codes for CASSQQGSGNQPQHF. The J gene is TRBJ1-5, the V gene TRBV6-6; tentatively, D is TRBD1 (6 bases). V was shortened by 5 bases and J by 2 bases, with 13 bases between the two germline ends. This CDR3 contains 15 residues. Per germline, CDR1 MNHNY and CDR2 SVGAGI (reference sequence).

This clonotype was found many times. The V gene is TRBV11-2, the J gene TRBJ1-1; D gene ambiguous. The germline V gene encodes CDR1 SGHAT and CDR2 FQNNGV. With 2 bases removed from V and 2 bases from J, the gap between germline ends came to 12 bases. This CDR3 comprises 15 residues. CDR3: CASSLSAEVNTEAFF. The CDR3 DNA sequence: TGTGCCAGCAGCTTATCTGCCGAAGTCAACACTGAAGCTTTCTTT.

The table lists this clonotype with many counts. The chain is built from TRBV5-1 and TRBJ2-5, with 9 bases aligning to TRBD1. Germline values: CDR1 SGHRS, CDR2 YFSETQ. The V segment lost 4 bases and the J segment 5 bases; nucleotides outside the gene matches: 9. CDR3 length equals 15 residues. The CDR3 spells CASSLDGTGQETQYF. DNA of the CDR3: TGCGCCAGCAGCCTGGACGGGACAGGGCAGGAGACCCAGTACTTC. The variable domain in full, completed from reference TRBV5-1 and TRBJ2-5, reads KAGVTQTPRYLIKTRGQQVTLSCSPISGHRSVSWYQQTPGQGLQFLFEYFSETQRNKGNFPGRFSGRQFSNSRSEMNVSTLELGDSALYLCASSLDGTGQETQYFGPGTRLLVL.

This clonotype was recorded at least ten times. V gene TRBV5-1 combines with J gene TRBJ2-7, with 7 bases lining up with TRBD1. After removal of 2 bases from V and 3 bases from J, the junction contained 8 bases not matched to a gene. Looked up from germline, CDR1 is SGHRS and CDR2 is YFSETQ. CDR3 length: 15 amino acids. CDR3 amino acids: CASSFHRGSLYEQYV. DNA of the CDR3: TGCGCCAGCAGCTTCCACAGGGGCTCTCTCTACGAGCAGTACGTC.

The CDR3 here is CASGGLAGTGELFF. CDR3 nucleotide sequence: TGTGCCAGCGGAGGCCTAGCGGGGACCGGGGAGCTGTTTTTT. The V gene is TRBV7-6, the J gene TRBJ2-2; TRBD2 matches 9 bases. The J segment lost 5 bases and the V segment lost 8 bases, leaving 6 bases of the junction unmatched. From germline, CDR1 is SGHVS and CDR2 FNYEAQ. The CDR3 totals 14 residues.

The rearrangement links TRBV3-1 to TRBJ1-2; D gene uncertain. Germline lookup yields CDR1 LGHDT and CDR2 YNNKEL (reference sequence). V was shortened by 4 bases and J by 3 bases, with 15 bases between the two germline ends. CDR3 size: 15 residues. The CDR3 loop reads CASSLEGVIHYGYTF. Written as DNA, the CDR3 is TGTGCCAGCAGCCTCGAGGGAGTAATTCACTATGGCTACACCTTC.

This clonotype was observed at least ten times. The chain recombines TRBV5-6 with TRBJ2-1; D gene ambiguous. The CDR3 is 13 amino acids. Trimming removed 3 bases at V and 7 bases at J, with 11 bases between. CDR1 SGHDT and CDR2 YYEEEE come from the germline V gene. The CDR3 loop reads CASSYIAVNEQFF. The CDR3 region has the DNA TGTGCCAGCAGCTACATCGCTGTAAATGAGCAGTTCTTC.

In this sample, this clonotype turned up many times. This rearrangement joins TRBV6-2 or TRBV6-3 to TRBJ2-3; perhaps TRBD2 as D (6 bases). Between the trimmed V and J ends, which lost 6 bases and 4 bases, there was a span of 20 bases. The germline CDR1 and CDR2 sequences are MNHEY and SVGEGT. The CDR3 has 16 residues. The CDR3 coding sequence is TGTGCCAGCAGCGACCCGGGACTCCCATCCGCAGATACGCAGTATTTT. It is translated as CASSDPGLPSADTQYF.

This clonotype was recorded at least ten times. This chain connects TRBV15 to TRBJ2-2; 8 nucleotides line up with TRBD1. Germline assignment: CDR1 LNHNV and CDR2 YYDKDF (reference sequence). The CDR3 totals 15 residues. V shed 2 bases and J 6 bases; nucleotides not matched to a gene: 5. As DNA, the CDR3 is TGTGCCACCAGCAGACAGGGGGCGCGTTCCGGGGAGCTGTTTTTT. Translation gives CATSRQGARSGELFF. Together with reference TRBV15 and TRBJ2-2, the CDR3 gives the full variable domain: DAMVIQNPRYQVTQFGKPVTLSCSQTLNHNVMYWYQQKSSQAPKLLFHYYDKDFNNEADTPDNFQSRRPNTSFCFLDIRSPGLGDTAMYLCATSRQGARSGELFFGEGSRLTVL.

This clonotype was seen only a few times. The chain is built from TRBV11-1 and TRBJ2-3; 8 nucleotides line up with TRBD1. With V trimmed by 3 bases and J by 6 bases, 2 bases remained unmatched. This CDR3 contains 13 residues. Germline CDR1 reads SGHAT; CDR2 reads FQDESV (reference sequence). CDR3 sequence reads: CASSFGQGDTQYF. CDR3 coding DNA: TGTGCCAGCAGCTTCGGACAGGGCGATACGCAGTATTTT.

J is TRBJ2-5 and V is TRBV5-1, with a tentative D call TRBD2 (5 bases). This CDR3 spans 12 amino acids. With 4 bases removed from V and 5 bases from J, the gap between germline ends came to 9 bases. Germline CDR1 SGHRS, CDR2 YFSETQ. In DNA, the CDR3 is TGCGCCAGCAGCGGAAAGCGGGAGACCCAGTACTTC. It is translated as CASSGKRETQYF. The variable domain in full, completed from reference TRBV5-1 and TRBJ2-5, reads KAGVTQTPRYLIKTRGQQVTLSCSPISGHRSVSWYQQTPGQGLQFLFEYFSETQRNKGNFPGRFSGRQFSNSRSEMNVSTLELGDSALYLCASSGKRETQYFGPGTRLLVL.

This clonotype came up a few times. The J gene is TRBJ2-7, the V gene TRBV2, with D possibly TRBD2 on 5 matching bases. This CDR3 is built from 13 residues. Trimming shortened V by 5 bases and J by 9 bases, and 17 bases separated the two germline ends. The germline V gene encodes CDR1 SNHLY and CDR2 FYNNEI. The CDR3 reads CASSNSLEAPQYV. CDR3 nucleotides: TGTGCCAGCAGTAACAGCCTGGAGGCTCCGCAGTACGTC.

In this sample, this clonotype turned up many times. The rearrangement links TRBV3-1 to TRBJ2-3; D not resolved. V was trimmed by 0 bases and J by 0 bases, leaving 10 bases between them. Germline values: CDR1 LGHDT, CDR2 YNNKEL (reference sequence). The CDR3 has 16 residues. This chain's CDR3 is CASSQDPAASTDTQYF. CDR3 in DNA: TGTGCCAGCAGCCAAGATCCAGCAGCTAGCACAGATACGCAGTATTTT.

This clonotype was counted ten times or more. The V call is TRBV7-9, the J call TRBJ1-4; weak D call: TRBD1 (5 bases). Germline loops: CDR1 SEHNR, CDR2 FQNEAQ (reference sequence). Trimming stripped 11 bases from V and 5 bases from J, with 15 bases between. This CDR3 has 13 amino acids. Here the CDR3 reads CAGSGGRNEKLFF. In DNA, the CDR3 is TGTGCCGGGAGCGGGGGTCGGAATGAAAAACTGTTTTTT.

This clonotype has ten or more counts. The V call is TRBV28, the J call TRBJ2-1; D is ambiguous. V lost 7 bases and J lost 0, with 13 bases in between. The germline V gene encodes CDR1 MDHEN and CDR2 SYDVKM. CDR3 length: 15 amino acids. This CDR3 is CASKGFNSSYNEQFF. In DNA form, the CDR3 reads TGTGCCAGCAAAGGCTTCAATAGCTCCTACAATGAGCAGTTCTTC.

There are many counts of this clonotype. The chain couples TRBV5-1 to TRBJ2-1; the match to TRBD2 covers 7 bases. V lost 5 bases, J lost 4 bases, and 6 bases stayed unmatched. Germline assignment: CDR1 SGHRS and CDR2 YFSETQ. This CDR3 is built from 14 residues. CDR3 coding DNA: TGCGCCAGCAGACCCACTAGCGTATACAATGAGCAGTTCTTC. Protein: CASRPTSVYNEQFF.

The rearrangement links TRBV30 to TRBJ1-5; a weak D match, TRBD1 (5 bases). Germline V gene lookup returns CDR1 GTSNPN and CDR2 SVGIG (reference sequence). Trimming cost V 5 bases and J 9 bases, with 29 bases left between them. The CDR3 sequence is 17 residues long. CDR3 DNA: TGTGCCTGGGACAGAAGAACCCCGGGCCTCACCGAAGGGCCCCAGCATTTT. Its protein is CAWDRRTPGLTEGPQHF.

This clonotype was counted many times. The chain links TRBV6-6 to TRBJ1-4, with D unresolved. Germline V gene sequence: CDR1 MNHNY, CDR2 SVGAGI (reference sequence). The CDR3 runs to 18 residues. The V end was cut by 6 bases, the J end by 4 bases, with 24 bases between. The CDR3 protein is CASSRTRLDERLNEKLFF. DNA of the CDR3: TGTGCCAGCAGCCGAACCCGACTGGACGAGAGACTTAATGAAAAACTGTTTTTT.

This clonotype was seen many times. The rearrangement joins TRBV18 to TRBJ1-2, with 7 bases matching TRBD1. V shed 3 bases, J shed 2 bases, and the junction held 9 bases outside the gene matches. This CDR3 contains 16 residues. Germline CDR1 reads KGHSH; CDR2 reads LQKENI. The CDR3 coding sequence is TGTGCCAGCTCACCGGTAGCGACAGGGAACAACTATGGCTACACCTTC. It specifies CASSPVATGNNYGYTF.

The chain couples TRBV20-1 to TRBJ2-3, with TRBD2 identical over 7 bases. This CDR3 comprises 16 residues. V lost 0 bases to trimming and J lost 6 bases; unmatched junction nucleotides: 12. Per germline, CDR1 DFQATT and CDR2 SNEGSKA (reference sequence). CDR3 nucleotides: TGCAGTGCTAGAGAGGGGGGGAGGCTAGCGTTGGATACGCAGTATTTT. Translated: CSAREGGRLALDTQYF.